The entry below describes one T cell receptor (beta chain). The antigen remains unidentified. The length of the CDR3 is 14 residues. Germline CDR1 MNHNS, CDR2 SASEGT. Trimming took 2 bases from V and 5 from J, leaving 12 bases between them. Libraries were prepared by immunoSEQ multiplex PCR; TCRdb keeps only in-frame clonotypes and omits some of them. The sample gives over 60,000 clones, about 98% of which show up once; 0.55% to 0.6% is in the top ten. The sample originates from a study of Tregs in tolerant kidney transplant recipients. Study-wide points: Nucleotide sequences could not be compared across some patients' samples due to primer changes.

The sequencing here drew on CD4+ T cells from blood, taken before the transplant. The chain combines TRBV6-1 with TRBJ2-5, with TRBD2 as a possible D gene (6 bases). The receptor was derived from a human donor who received a combined kidney and bone marrow transplant. The CDR3 spells CASSEQASVETQYF. CDR3 DNA sequence: TGTGCCAGCAGTGAACAGGCTAGCGTGGAGACCCAGTACTTC.